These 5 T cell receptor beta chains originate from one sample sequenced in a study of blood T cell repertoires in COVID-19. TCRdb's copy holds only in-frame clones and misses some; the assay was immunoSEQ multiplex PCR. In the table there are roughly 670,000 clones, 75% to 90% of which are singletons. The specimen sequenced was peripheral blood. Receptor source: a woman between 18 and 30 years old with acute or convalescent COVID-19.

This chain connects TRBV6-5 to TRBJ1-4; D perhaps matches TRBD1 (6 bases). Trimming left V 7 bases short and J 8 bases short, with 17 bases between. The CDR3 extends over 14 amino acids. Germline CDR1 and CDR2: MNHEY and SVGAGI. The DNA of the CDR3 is TGTGCCAGCATGGGGAGGGGGACGGGGGAAAAACTGTTTTTT. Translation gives CASMGRGTGEKLFF.

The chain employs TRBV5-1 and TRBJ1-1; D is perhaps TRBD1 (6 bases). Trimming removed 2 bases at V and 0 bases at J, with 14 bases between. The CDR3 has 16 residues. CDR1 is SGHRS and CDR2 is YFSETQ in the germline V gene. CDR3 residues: CASSFTDRRMNTEAFF. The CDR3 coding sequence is TGCGCCAGCAGCTTCACAGACAGGAGGATGAACACTGAAGCTTTCTTT.

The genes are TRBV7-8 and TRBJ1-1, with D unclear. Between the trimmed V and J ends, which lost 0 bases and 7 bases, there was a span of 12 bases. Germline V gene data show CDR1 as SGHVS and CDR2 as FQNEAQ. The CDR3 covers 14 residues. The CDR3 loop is CASSLATRSGEAFF. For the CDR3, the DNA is TGTGCCAGCAGCTTAGCGACCAGGTCTGGTGAAGCTTTCTTT.

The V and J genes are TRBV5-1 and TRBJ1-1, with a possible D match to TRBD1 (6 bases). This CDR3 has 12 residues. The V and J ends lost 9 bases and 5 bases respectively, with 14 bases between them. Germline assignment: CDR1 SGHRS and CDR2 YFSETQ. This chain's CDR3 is CATTEGGTEAFF. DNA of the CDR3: TGCGCCACCACCGAGGGGGGGACTGAAGCTTTCTTT.

CDR3 residues: CASSPTGQTTANYGYTF. Here the CDR3 DNA reads TGTGCCAGCTCACCAACTGGGCAAACAACGGCTAACTATGGCTACACCTTC. The chain has TRBV18 and TRBJ1-2; D unclear. Germline CDR1 is KGHSH and CDR2 is LQKENI. CDR3 length equals 17 residues. V was shortened by 2 bases and J by 0 bases, with 16 bases between the two germline ends.